This T cell receptor beta chain was observed in a study of T cells in Graves' hyperthyroidism and ophthalmopathy. Researchers took RNA transcripts and amplified the TCR beta CDR3 regions from them. Using the HTBI primer set, a first-round RT-PCR was run on the TCR CDR3. TCRdb reanalysed the multiplex PCR reads using MiXCR and keeps one entry per CDR3 protein. The sample holds approximately 360,000 distinct CDR3 sequences, approximately 25% seen once. Sequencing was carried out using blood. This TCR derives from a man aged 45 to 65 with Graves' hyperthyroidism.

As DNA, the CDR3 is TGTGCCAGCAGTTTTTGGGATGAGCAGTTCTTC. Protein: CASSFWDEQFF. The chain uses TRBV6-1 and TRBJ2-1, with unresolved D. The CDR3 loop spans 11 amino acids. V lost 5 bases and J lost 8, with 7 bases in between. Germline-derived CDR1 and CDR2 are MNHNS and SASEGT.